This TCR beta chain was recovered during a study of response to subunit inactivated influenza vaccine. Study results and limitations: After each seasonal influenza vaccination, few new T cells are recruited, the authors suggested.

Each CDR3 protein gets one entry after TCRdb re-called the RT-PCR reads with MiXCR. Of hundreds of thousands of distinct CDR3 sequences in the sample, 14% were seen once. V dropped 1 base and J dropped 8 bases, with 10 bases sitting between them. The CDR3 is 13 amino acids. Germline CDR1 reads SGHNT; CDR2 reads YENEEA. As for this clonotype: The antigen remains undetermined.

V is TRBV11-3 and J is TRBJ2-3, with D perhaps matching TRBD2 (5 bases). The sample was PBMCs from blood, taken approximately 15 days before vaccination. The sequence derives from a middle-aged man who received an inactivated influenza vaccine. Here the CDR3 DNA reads TGTGCCAGCAGCTTAGGATCCGGAGGTACGCAGTATTTT. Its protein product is CASSLGSGGTQYF.